The 3 T cell receptor beta chains below were found in one sample sequenced in a study of T cell responses to AZD1222 COVID-19 vaccine. Sequencing was performed with immunoSEQ multiplex PCR; in TCRdb, only in-frame clones are kept and a portion is missing. The table records some 110,000 clones, more than 85% of them present only once. This sample comprised peripheral blood, obtained on day 0 of AZD1222 vaccination. Every receptor here comes from an adult in good health.

This sequence joins TRBV3-1 (or the pseudogene TRBV3-2) and TRBJ1-3; the D gene is possibly TRBD1 (5 bases). Germline V gene sequence: CDR1 LGHDT, CDR2 YNNKEL (reference sequence). The V end lost 4 bases, the J end lost 2 bases, and 12 bases lay between the germline ends. This CDR3 has 15 residues. The CDR3 DNA sequence: TGTGCCAGCAGCCCGAAACAGGTAGCTGGAAACACCATATATTTT. Translation: CASSPKQVAGNTIYF.

The rearrangement uses TRBV25-1 and TRBJ2-1, with 8 nucleotides matching TRBD2. Germline assignment: CDR1 MGHDK and CDR2 SYGVNS. The CDR3 is made up of 15 amino acids. V lost 3 bases to trimming and J lost 2 bases; unmatched junction nucleotides: 3. The CDR3 nucleotides read TGTGCCAGCAGTGACCCGGGACTAGCCTACAATGAGCAGTTCTTC. Encoded protein: CASSDPGLAYNEQFF.

CDR3 in DNA: TGTGCCAGCAGTTTGCTAGGGGCACGGGGCCTAAACTACGAGCAGTACTTC. This encodes CASSLLGARGLNYEQYF. The chain employs TRBV27 and TRBJ2-7, with D tentatively TRBD1 or TRBD2 (5 bases each). The length of the CDR3 is 17 residues. V was clipped by 3 bases and J by 3 bases, with 21 bases between them. Germline V gene data show CDR1 as MNHEY and CDR2 as SMNVEV (reference sequence).